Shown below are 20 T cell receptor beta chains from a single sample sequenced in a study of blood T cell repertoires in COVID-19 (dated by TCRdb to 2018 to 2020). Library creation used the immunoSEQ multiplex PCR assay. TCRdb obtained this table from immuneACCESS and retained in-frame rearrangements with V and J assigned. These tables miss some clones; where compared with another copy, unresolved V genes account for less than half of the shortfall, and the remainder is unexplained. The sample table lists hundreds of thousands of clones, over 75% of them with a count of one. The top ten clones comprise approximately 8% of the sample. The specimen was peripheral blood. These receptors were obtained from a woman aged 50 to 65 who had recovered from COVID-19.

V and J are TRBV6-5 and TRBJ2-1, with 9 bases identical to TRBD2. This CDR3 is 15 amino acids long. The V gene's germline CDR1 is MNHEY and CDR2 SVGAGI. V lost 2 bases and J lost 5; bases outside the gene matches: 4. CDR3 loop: CASSYRPSGNNEQFF. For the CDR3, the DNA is TGTGCCAGCAGTTACAGACCTAGCGGGAACAATGAGCAGTTCTTC.

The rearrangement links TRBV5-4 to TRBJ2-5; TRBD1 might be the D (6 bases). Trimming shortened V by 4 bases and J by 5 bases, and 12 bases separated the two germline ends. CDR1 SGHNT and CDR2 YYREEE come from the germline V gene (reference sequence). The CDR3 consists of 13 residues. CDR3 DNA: TGTGCCAGCAGCGGTGGACAGCGGGAGACCCAGTACTTC. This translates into CASSGGQRETQYF.

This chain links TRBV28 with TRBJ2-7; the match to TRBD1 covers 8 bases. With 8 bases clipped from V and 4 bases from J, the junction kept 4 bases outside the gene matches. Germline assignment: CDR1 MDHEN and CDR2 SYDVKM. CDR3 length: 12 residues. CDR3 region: CASRQGAYEQYF. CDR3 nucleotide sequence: TGTGCCAGCCGGCAGGGGGCTTACGAGCAGTACTTC.

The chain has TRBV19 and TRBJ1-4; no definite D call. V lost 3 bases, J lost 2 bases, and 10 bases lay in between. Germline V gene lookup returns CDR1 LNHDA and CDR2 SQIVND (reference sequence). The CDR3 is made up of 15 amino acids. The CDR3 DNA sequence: TGTGCCAGTAGTATTCAAAGTGCGACTAATGAAAAACTGTTTTTT. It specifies CASSIQSATNEKLFF.

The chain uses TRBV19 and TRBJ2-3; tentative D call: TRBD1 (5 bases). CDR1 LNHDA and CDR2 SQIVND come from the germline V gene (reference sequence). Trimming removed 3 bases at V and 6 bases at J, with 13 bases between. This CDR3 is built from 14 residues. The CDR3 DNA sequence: TGTGCCAGTAGTATCACCCAAGGGGCGGATACGCAGTATTTT. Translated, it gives CASSITQGADTQYF.

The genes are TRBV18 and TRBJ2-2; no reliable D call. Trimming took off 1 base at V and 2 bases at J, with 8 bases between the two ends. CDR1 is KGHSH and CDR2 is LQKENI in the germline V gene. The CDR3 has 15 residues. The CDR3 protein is CASSPLVDNTGELFF. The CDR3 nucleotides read TGTGCCAGCTCACCACTTGTAGATAACACCGGGGAGCTGTTTTTT.

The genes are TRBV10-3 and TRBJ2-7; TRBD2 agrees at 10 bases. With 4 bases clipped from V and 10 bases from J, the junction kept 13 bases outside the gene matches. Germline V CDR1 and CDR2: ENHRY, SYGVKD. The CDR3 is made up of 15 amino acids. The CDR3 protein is CAISGVAGGWKPQYF. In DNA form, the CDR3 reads TGTGCCATCAGTGGTGTAGCGGGAGGATGGAAGCCTCAGTACTTC.

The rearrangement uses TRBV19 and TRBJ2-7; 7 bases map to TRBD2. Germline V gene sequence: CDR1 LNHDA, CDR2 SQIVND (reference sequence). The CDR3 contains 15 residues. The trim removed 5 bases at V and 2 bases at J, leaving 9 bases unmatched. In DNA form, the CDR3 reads TGTGCCAGTAGTCCTTCTAGCGGTACAGCCTACGAGCAGTACTTC. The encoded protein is CASSPSSGTAYEQYF. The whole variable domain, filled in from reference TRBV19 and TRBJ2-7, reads DGGITQSPKYLFRKEGQNVTLSCEQNLNHDAMYWYRQDPGQGLRLIYYSQIVNDFQKGDIAEGYSVSREKKESFPLTVTSAQKNPTAFYLCASSPSSGTAYEQYFGPGTRLTVT.

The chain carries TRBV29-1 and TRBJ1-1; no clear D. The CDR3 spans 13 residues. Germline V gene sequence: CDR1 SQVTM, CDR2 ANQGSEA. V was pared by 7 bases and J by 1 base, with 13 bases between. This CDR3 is CSAQVTRNTEAFF. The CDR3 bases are TGCAGCGCACAAGTCACCCGGAACACTGAAGCTTTCTTT.

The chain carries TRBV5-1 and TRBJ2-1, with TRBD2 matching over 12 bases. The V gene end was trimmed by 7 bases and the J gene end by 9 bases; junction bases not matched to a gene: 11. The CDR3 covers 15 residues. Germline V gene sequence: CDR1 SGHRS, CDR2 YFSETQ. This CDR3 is CASAVLAGGSSEQFF. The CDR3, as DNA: TGCGCCAGCGCGGTCCTAGCGGGAGGGTCAAGTGAGCAGTTCTTC.

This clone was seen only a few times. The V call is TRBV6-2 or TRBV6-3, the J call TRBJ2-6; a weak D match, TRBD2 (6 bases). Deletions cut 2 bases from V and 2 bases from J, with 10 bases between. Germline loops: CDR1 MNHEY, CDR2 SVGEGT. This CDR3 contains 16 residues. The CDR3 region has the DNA TGTGCCAGCAGTTACCCGGCGGGGACTGGGGCCAACGTCCTGACTTTC. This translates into CASSYPAGTGANVLTF.

CDR3 amino acids: CASSELVGVRYEQYF. The CDR3, as DNA: TGTGCCAGCAGTGAATTAGTAGGGGTTCGGTACGAGCAGTACTTC. The rearrangement uses TRBV25-1 and TRBJ2-7; D possibly corresponds to TRBD1 (5 bases). The V end lost 1 base, the J end lost 4 bases, and 14 bases lay between the germline ends. From germline, CDR1 is MGHDK and CDR2 SYGVNS. This CDR3 region has 15 residues.

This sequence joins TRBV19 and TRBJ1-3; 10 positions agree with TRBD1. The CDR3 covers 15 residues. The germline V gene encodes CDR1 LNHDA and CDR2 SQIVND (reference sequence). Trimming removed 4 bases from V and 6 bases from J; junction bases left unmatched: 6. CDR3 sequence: CASSTPGQGSNTIYF. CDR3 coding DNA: TGTGCCAGTAGTACCCCGGGACAGGGGTCAAACACCATATATTTT.

DNA of the CDR3: TGTGCCTGGAGTCTAGCGCGCACCGGGGAGCTGTTTTTT. Protein product: CAWSLARTGELFF. The chain combines TRBV30 with TRBJ2-2; D may be TRBD2 (6 bases). The CDR3 extends over 13 amino acids. CDR1 and CDR2 (germline): GTSNPN, SVGIG (reference sequence). V lost 2 bases to trimming and J lost 4 bases, with 8 bases between them.

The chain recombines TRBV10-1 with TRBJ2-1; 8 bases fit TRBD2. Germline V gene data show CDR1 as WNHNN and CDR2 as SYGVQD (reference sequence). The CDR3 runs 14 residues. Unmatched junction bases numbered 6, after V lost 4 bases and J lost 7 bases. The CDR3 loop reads CASSAGGAGNEQFF. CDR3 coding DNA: TGCGCCAGCAGTGCCGGGGGGGCCGGGAATGAGCAGTTCTTC.

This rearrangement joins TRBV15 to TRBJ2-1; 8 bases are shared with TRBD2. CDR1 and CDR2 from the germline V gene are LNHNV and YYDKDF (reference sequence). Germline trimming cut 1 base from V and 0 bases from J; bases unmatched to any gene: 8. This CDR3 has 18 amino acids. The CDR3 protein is CATSRGRGGSSSYNEQFF. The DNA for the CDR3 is TGTGCCACCAGCAGAGGGCGCGGGGGGTCGAGCTCCTACAATGAGCAGTTCTTC.

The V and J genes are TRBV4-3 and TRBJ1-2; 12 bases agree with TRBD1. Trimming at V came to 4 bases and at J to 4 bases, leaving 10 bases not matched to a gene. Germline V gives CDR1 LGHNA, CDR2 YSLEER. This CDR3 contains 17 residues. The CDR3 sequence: CASSRQGTGGAGYGYTF. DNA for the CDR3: TGCGCCAGCAGCCGACAAGGGACAGGGGGCGCCGGCTATGGCTACACCTTC.

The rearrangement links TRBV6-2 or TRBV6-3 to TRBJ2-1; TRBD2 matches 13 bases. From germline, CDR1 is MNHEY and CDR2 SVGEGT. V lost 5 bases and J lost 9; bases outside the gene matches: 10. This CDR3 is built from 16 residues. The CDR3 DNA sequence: TGTGCCAGCAGTCTCCTACTAGCGGGAGGGCCCCCTGAGCAGTTCTTC. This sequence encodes CASSLLLAGGPPEQFF.

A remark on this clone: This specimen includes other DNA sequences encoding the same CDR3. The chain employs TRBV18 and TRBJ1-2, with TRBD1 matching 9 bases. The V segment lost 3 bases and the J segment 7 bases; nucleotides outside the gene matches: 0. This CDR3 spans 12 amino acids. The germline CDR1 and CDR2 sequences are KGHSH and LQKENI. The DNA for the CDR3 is TGTGCCAGCTCACCGGGACAGGGTGGCTACACCTTC. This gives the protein CASSPGQGGYTF.

CDR3 sequence: CSGGGGGYGYTF. CDR3 in DNA: TGCAGCGGTGGGGGGGGCGGCTATGGCTACACCTTC. The J gene is TRBJ1-2, the V gene TRBV29-1; perhaps TRBD1 as D (6 bases). The V and J ends lost 7 bases and 4 bases respectively, with 13 bases between them. Germline lookup yields CDR1 SQVTM and CDR2 ANQGSEA. CDR3 size: 12 residues.